A selection of T cell receptor beta chains follows, all from one sample in a study of post-analysis software for immune sequencing data. Each CDR3 protein gets one entry after TCRdb re-called the PCR reads with MiXCR. The profile shows 350,000 to 500,000 distinct CDR3 sequences, approximately 42% of them singletons. Sequences were obtained from blood. The receptor set was obtained from a girl under 10 years old with multiple sclerosis. Each CDR3 is given without its conserved first and last residue.

TRBJ2-3	TRBV20-1	SASSGLAGDTQY
TRBJ1-2	TRBV2	ASRRMGVLPYGYT
TRBJ1-2	TRBV12-3/TRBV12-4	ASSDRLSSYT
TRBJ2-7	TRBV25-1	ASSAPGTSGTEQY
TRBJ2-1	TRBV5-1	ASSLTVQDNNEQF
TRBJ1-2	TRBV9	ASSVGDYGYT
TRBJ1-2	TRBV4-2	ASSRETGEVYGYT
TRBJ1-1	TRBV4-3	ASSQDIGIHGDTEAF
.	TRBV7-6	ASSLGSGAVEQY
TRBJ2-7	TRBV29-1	SVGDSIYEQY
TRBJ1-5	TRBV3-1	ASSQDEHQPQH
TRBJ1-2	TRBV2	ASKGASYGYT
TRBJ2-7	TRBV6-2/TRBV6-3	ASRWIGTAYEQY
TRBJ2-3	TRBV11-2	ASTLLGATDTQY
TRBJ2-4	TRBV15	ATSSLAGGPDIQY
TRBJ1-5	TRBV6-2/TRBV6-3	ASSYDLGDRKGGQPQH
TRBJ2-7	TRBV5-1	ASSLAGDATYEQY
TRBJ2-5	TRBV20-1	SARREGQTQY
TRBJ2-7	TRBV28	ASSLASGRDRGGYEQY
TRBJ2-3	TRBV11-2	ASNLDLAAGASSTQY
TRBJ2-1	TRBV24-1	ATSARGLEQF
TRBJ1-2	TRBV7-3	ASSKQGYGYT
TRBJ2-1	TRBV20-1	SARYLRTSGSLDEQF
TRBJ2-1	TRBV24-1	ATSDALTGTNLVEQF
TRBJ2-1	TRBV12-3/TRBV12-4	ASIGTRHNNEQF
TRBJ2-1	TRBV7-2	ASSRIPAREQF
TRBJ2-7	TRBV4-2	ASSQGVSGAGVGYEQY
TRBJ2-1	TRBV4-1	ASSLLAGVVNEQF
TRBJ2-1	TRBV7-8	ASSLLPILSGLSYNEQF
TRBJ1-2	TRBV20-1	SASLGRSYLYGYT
TRBJ2-7	TRBV14	ASSQGLQGAYGLVYEQY
TRBJ2-1	TRBV6-1	ASSEALGLAGGNEQF
TRBJ1-4	TRBV7-8	ASSFRGQGPEKLF
TRBJ2-7	TRBV6-5	ASSYPGTEQY
TRBJ2-1	TRBV2	ASTTRGNLASYNEQF
TRBJ1-5	TRBV3-1	ASSQRGQPQH
TRBJ2-3	TRBV19	ASSLSAPRGTSTDTQY
TRBJ1-5	TRBV10-2	ASSEIYYTAYSNQPQH
TRBJ1-1	TRBV25-1	ASSYPDSNTEAF
TRBJ2-3	TRBV7-8	ASSLADRGHADTQY
TRBJ2-6	TRBV7-2	ASSLDLDVSGANVRT
TRBJ2-1	TRBV7-3	ASSLTFTSGQTRSYNEQF
TRBJ2-7	TRBV10-3	AISRQGRVPTSGRVHEQY
.	TRBV10-3	AISGPRETQY
TRBJ2-3	TRBV5-1	ASSFLAGGLPSTDTQY
TRBJ2-7	TRBV20-1	SARRAGGIHEQY
TRBJ2-7	TRBV11-2	ASSSLIQGPHEQY
TRBJ2-3	TRBV21-1	ASSNWGTSGFFTDTQY
TRBJ2-3	TRBV5-6	ASSRAGPSTDTQY
TRBJ2-6	TRBV24-1	ATSEGPAGANVLT
TRBJ1-5	TRBV20-1	SASTGSDQPQH
TRBJ1-5	TRBV29-1	SVRGQENQPQH
TRBJ1-2	TRBV28	ASSSGDTDLVGYT
TRBJ2-5	TRBV10-3	AISEWGGETQY
TRBJ1-4	TRBV7-2	ASSLDGVWEKLF
.	TRBV7-2	ASSTTSGLADEQY
TRBJ2-3	TRBV5-1	ASSLVGSSTDTQY
TRBJ2-7	TRBV27	ASTLCATTGHYEQY
TRBJ2-4	TRBV20-1	SARDSGGPLEQY
TRBJ2-7	TRBV5-1	ASSWMTGGYEQY